The subject of this entry is one T cell receptor (beta chain). The sample comes from a study of cytomegalovirus exposure and HLA in healthy donors. Use of 60 Vbeta and 13 Jbeta primers characterized the PCR. Sequencing used immunoSEQ multiplex PCR; TCRdb keeps in-frame clones, though not all of them. Found here are some 170,000 clones, 70% to 85% of them singletons; the top ten hold approximately 2%. This CDR3 comprises 15 residues. The V and J ends lost 2 bases and 2 bases, in that order; junction bases with no gene match: 4. Germline CDR1 reads SGHNT; CDR2 reads YYREEE (reference sequence). The V and J genes are TRBV5-4 and TRBJ2-5; TRBD2 matches 9 bases. The sequenced material came from PBMCs. The TCR comes from a man between 35 and 55 years old in good health and CMV-seronegative. The CDR3 DNA is TGTGCCAGCAGCTTCCGACTAGCGGTGCAAGAGACCCAGTACTTC. This sequence encodes CASSFRLAVQETQYF.